The 8 T cell receptor beta chains given below trace back to one sample, sequenced in a study of T cells in Graves' hyperthyroidism and ophthalmopathy. The investigators amplified TCR beta CDR3 regions from RNA transcripts. First-round RT-PCR with HTBI primers amplified the TCR CDR3 region. One entry per CDR3 protein, called by TCRdb with MiXCR from the multiplex PCR reads. The sample lists 280,000 or so distinct CDR3 sequences; roughly 15% were seen once. The sequenced sample consisted of blood. These receptor sequences come from a woman aged 50 to 65 with Graves' hyperthyroidism that later progressed to Graves' ophthalmopathy.

The rearrangement uses TRBV29-1 and TRBJ1-1; TRBD1 matches 7 bases. Germline lookup yields CDR1 SQVTM and CDR2 ANQGSEA. V dropped 3 bases and J dropped 0; count of bases not matched to a gene: 7. CDR3 length equals 15 residues. The chain's CDR3 is CSVDLGQPLNTEAFF. CDR3 nucleotides: TGCAGCGTTGATCTGGGACAGCCTTTGAACACTGAAGCTTTCTTT.

The chain recombines TRBV3-1 with TRBJ1-6, with TRBD1 as a possible D gene (6 bases). CDR1 and CDR2 from the germline V gene are LGHDT and YNNKEL (reference sequence). The CDR3 has 16 residues. V was trimmed by 2 bases and J by 7 bases, leaving 15 bases between them. CDR3 sequence (DNA): TGTGCCAGCAGCCAACAAGCAGGGGACCCCAATTCACCCCTCCACTTT. Protein product: CASSQQAGDPNSPLHF.

This clonotype was counted ten times or more. The chain joins TRBV30 to TRBJ2-5; maybe TRBD2 (6 bases). Looked up from germline, CDR1 is GTSNPN and CDR2 is SVGIG (reference sequence). The CDR3 covers 14 residues. Trimming removed 5 bases at V and 3 bases at J, with 16 bases between. CDR3 amino acids: CAWHSTSLEETQYF. The DNA for the CDR3 is TGTGCCTGGCACAGTACTAGCCTTGAAGAGACCCAGTACTTC.

This clonotype came up many times. The rearrangement uses TRBV5-1 and TRBJ2-1, with TRBD2 identical over 9 bases. This CDR3 region has 17 residues. V shed 0 bases and J 9 bases; nucleotides not matched to a gene: 13. Germline CDR1 and CDR2: SGHRS and YFSETQ. The DNA of the CDR3 is TGCGCCAGCAGCTTGGACGGCGGAGCTAGCGGGACTAGTGAGCAGTTCTTC. Encoded protein: CASSLDGGASGTSEQFF. The variable domain in full, completed from reference TRBV5-1 and TRBJ2-1, reads KAGVTQTPRYLIKTRGQQVTLSCSPISGHRSVSWYQQTPGQGLQFLFEYFSETQRNKGNFPGRFSGRQFSNSRSEMNVSTLELGDSALYLCASSLDGGASGTSEQFFGPGTRLTVL.

The chain uses TRBV4-1 and TRBJ2-5, with D perhaps TRBD2 (5 bases). Germline V gives CDR1 MGHRA, CDR2 YSYEKL. V shed 3 bases and J shed 7 bases, with 24 bases lying between them. The CDR3 totals 17 residues. In DNA, the CDR3 is TGCGCCAGCAGCCACTCGGAGAGCGGAGGCGGGTCGGGGACCCAGTACTTC. It specifies CASSHSESGGGSGTQYF.

The chain is built from TRBV3-1 and TRBJ2-4; weak D call: TRBD2 (6 bases). V lost 2 bases and J 9 bases, leaving 17 bases between the germline ends. The CDR3 totals 15 residues. Germline CDR1 is LGHDT and CDR2 is YNNKEL (reference sequence). The chain's CDR3 is CASSQSVRGNVIQYF. The CDR3 DNA is TGTGCCAGCAGCCAATCGGTCCGCGGGAATGTCATTCAGTACTTC.

This clonotype was picked up many times. V and J are TRBV28 and TRBJ2-1, with 8 bases fitting TRBD1. The J segment lost 6 bases and the V segment lost 7 bases, leaving 8 bases of the junction unmatched. The CDR3 runs 14 residues. The germline CDR1 and CDR2 sequences are MDHEN and SYDVKM. CDR3 amino acids: CASIRDRLTNEQFF. Here the CDR3 DNA reads TGTGCCAGCATCCGGGACAGGTTAACCAATGAGCAGTTCTTC.

This clonotype was seen repeatedly, ten times or more. The chain uses TRBV5-1 and TRBJ2-1; 8 bases fit TRBD1. CDR1 is SGHRS, CDR2 YFSETQ, per germline. The V gene end was trimmed by 4 bases and the J gene end by 0 bases; junction bases not matched to a gene: 3. The CDR3 is 15 amino acids. In DNA form, the CDR3 reads TGCGCCAGCAGCGATGGACAGGGCTCCTACAATGAGCAGTTCTTC. It specifies CASSDGQGSYNEQFF.